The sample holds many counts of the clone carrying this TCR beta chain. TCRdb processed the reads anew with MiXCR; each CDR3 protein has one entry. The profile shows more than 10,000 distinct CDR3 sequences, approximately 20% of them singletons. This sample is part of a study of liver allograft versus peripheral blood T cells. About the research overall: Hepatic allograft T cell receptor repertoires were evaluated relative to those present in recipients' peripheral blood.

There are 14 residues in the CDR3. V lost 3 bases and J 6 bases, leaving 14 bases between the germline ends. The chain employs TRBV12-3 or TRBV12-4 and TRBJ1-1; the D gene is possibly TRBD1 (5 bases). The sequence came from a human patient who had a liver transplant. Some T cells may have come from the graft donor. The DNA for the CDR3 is TGTGCCAGCAGTTTCTACAGGTCCTCACCTGAAGCTTTCTTT. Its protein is CASSFYRSSPEAFF.